The 15 T cell receptor beta chains presented below share a single source sample, sequenced in a study of blood T cell repertoires in COVID-19. Only in-frame clones appear in the TCRdb table, and some are missing; sequencing was by immunoSEQ multiplex PCR. The sample lists around 60,000 clones; roughly 84% were seen once. What was sequenced was peripheral blood. These receptor sequences come from a man in his forties or fifties with COVID-19, enrolled during active disease.

The table lists this clone with a count of one. The V gene is TRBV27, the J gene TRBJ1-2; D is unresolved. The CDR3 covers 16 residues. The V and J ends lost 2 bases and 3 bases respectively, with 16 bases between them. Per germline, CDR1 MNHEY and CDR2 SMNVEV (reference sequence). CDR3 coding DNA: TGTGCCAGCAGTTTAACCCGACAAGGAAAGTACTATGGCTACACCTTC. Translated: CASSLTRQGKYYGYTF.

V and J are TRBV27 and TRBJ1-4; 8 bases agree with TRBD1. The ends lost 4 bases at V and 8 bases at J; junction bases unmatched: 9. Germline V CDR1 and CDR2: MNHEY, SMNVEV (reference sequence). This CDR3 is 15 amino acids long. The CDR3 sequence: CASSSLGTGGEKLFF. For the CDR3, the DNA is TGTGCCAGCAGTTCCCTCGGGACAGGTGGGGAAAAACTGTTTTTT.

As regards this clone: One junction end does not reproduce the germline sequence, and a read error may be involved. The rearrangement uses TRBV7-2 and TRBJ2-1, with TRBD2 matching over 8 bases. Germline CDR1 reads SGHTA; CDR2 reads FQGNSA. The CDR3 is 10 residues long. For the CDR3, the DNA is TGTGCCAGCAAGAGGACTAGCCTGGTCTTC. This translates into CASKRTSLVF.

Written as DNA, the CDR3 is TGTGCCAGCAGCCCGGACCCGGGGGGGCAAGAGACCCAGTACTTC. It yields the protein CASSPDPGGQETQYF. The V call is TRBV6-4, the J call TRBJ2-5; 8 bases align to TRBD2. CDR1 MRHNA and CDR2 SNTAGT come from the germline V gene. Unmatched junction bases numbered 8, after V lost 6 bases and J lost 2 bases. CDR3 size: 15 residues.

This clone was observed a single time. The rearrangement uses TRBV6-5 and TRBJ2-7, with TRBD1 matching 8 bases. Trimming took 0 bases from V and 5 from J; bases not matched to a gene: 9. This CDR3 comprises 16 residues. Germline-derived CDR1 and CDR2 are MNHEY and SVGAGI. The CDR3 DNA reads TGTGCCAGCAGTTACTCTCCAGGGACAGGAAGCGACGAGCAGTACTTC. Translated: CASSYSPGTGSDEQYF.

DNA of the CDR3: TGTGCCAGCAGCCGATGGTTAATTGGAGCGGAAGGTGGGACAGATACGCAGTATTTT. It is translated as CASSRWLIGAEGGTDTQYF. The chain carries TRBV4-2 and TRBJ2-3; the D gene is possibly TRBD2 (5 bases). Trimming left V 4 bases short and J 3 bases short, with 26 bases between. Germline V gene lookup returns CDR1 LGHNA and CDR2 YNFKEQ. The CDR3 covers 19 residues.

Only a few counts were recorded for this clone. V gene TRBV10-3 combines with J gene TRBJ1-1, with no clear D. V was shortened by 6 bases and J by 6 bases, with 17 bases between the two germline ends. Germline CDR1 reads ENHRY; CDR2 reads SYGVKD. This CDR3 region has 14 residues. The CDR3 loop is CAIRHPQTSSEAFF. CDR3 DNA: TGTGCCATCAGGCACCCACAGACTAGCTCTGAAGCTTTCTTT.

The chain combines TRBV6-5 with TRBJ2-7; 9 nucleotides line up with TRBD2. The CDR3 spans 15 residues. CDR1 is MNHEY and CDR2 is SVGAGI in the germline V gene. The V segment lost 6 bases and the J segment 6 bases; nucleotides outside the gene matches: 12. The CDR3 coding sequence is TGTGCCAGCAGCTCTGCGGGAGGGGGTGCGGGCGAGCAGTACTTC. This sequence encodes CASSSAGGGAGEQYF.

This sequence joins TRBV7-3 and TRBJ2-1; a possible D gene is TRBD2 (5 bases). This CDR3 is built from 13 residues. Trimming removed 5 bases at V and 5 bases at J, with 10 bases between. Germline CDR1 is SGHTA and CDR2 is FQGTGA. CDR3 in amino acids: CASSEEVDNEQFF. Written as DNA, the CDR3 is TGTGCCAGCAGCGAGGAGGTTGACAATGAGCAGTTCTTC.

Only one count was recorded for this clone. This chain links TRBV29-1 with TRBJ2-7, with 11 positions matching TRBD2. This CDR3 has 15 amino acids. Germline lookup yields CDR1 SQVTM and CDR2 ANQGSEA. J lost 3 bases, V lost 3 bases, and 7 bases had no gene match. CDR3 coding DNA: TGCAGCGTTGAGGAAGGGACTAGCGGAGGCTACGAGCAGTACTTC. Residues: CSVEEGTSGGYEQYF.

CDR3 coding DNA: TGCGCCAGCAGCTTGGGACTTTCCGAATCACCCCTCCACTTT. Translating gives CASSLGLSESPLHF. V usage is TRBV5-1 and J usage is TRBJ1-6; D is unclear. The CDR3 consists of 14 residues. Germline CDR1 SGHRS, CDR2 YFSETQ. V shed 0 bases and J shed 10 bases, with 11 bases lying between them.

The gene calls are TRBV30 and TRBJ1-2, with 7 bases fitting TRBD1. This CDR3 comprises 14 residues. Germline loops: CDR1 GTSNPN, CDR2 SVGIG (reference sequence). With V trimmed by 1 base and J by 7 bases, 9 bases remained unmatched. CDR3 in amino acids: CAWSGDRQGPGYTF. The DNA of the CDR3 is TGTGCCTGGAGTGGGGATCGACAGGGTCCTGGCTACACCTTC.

V and J are TRBV6-6 and TRBJ1-1, with D unclear. The CDR3 runs 13 residues. Trimming cost V 6 bases and J 1 base, with 9 bases left between them. Germline V lookup: CDR1 MNHNY, CDR2 SVGAGI (reference sequence). Here the CDR3 DNA reads TGTGCCAGCAGCCAGACACCGAACACTGAAGCTTTCTTT. It codes for CASSQTPNTEAFF.

The chain carries TRBV30 and TRBJ2-3; no clear D. V lost 1 base and J 2 bases, leaving 7 bases between the germline ends. Per germline, CDR1 GTSNPN and CDR2 SVGIG (reference sequence). This CDR3 is built from 13 residues. The CDR3 loop reads CAWSGGDTDTQYF. CDR3 coding DNA: TGTGCCTGGAGTGGCGGTGACACAGATACGCAGTATTTT.

This clone was seen only once. The V and J genes are TRBV18 and TRBJ2-1; 11 bases agree with TRBD2. CDR1 is KGHSH, CDR2 LQKENI, per germline. The CDR3 consists of 15 residues. V dropped 6 bases and J dropped 4; count of bases not matched to a gene: 5. The CDR3 here is CASSPGLADYNEQFF. The CDR3 DNA is TGTGCCAGCTCCCCGGGACTAGCGGATTACAATGAGCAGTTCTTC.